The clone carrying this TCR beta chain was picked up a small number of times. Its specificity is not known. CDR3-region Arm-PCR and iRepertoire HTBI primers produced the TCR beta libraries. In the original analysis: Throughout the samples, researchers identified 60 to 70 TRBV and approximately 13 TRBJ segments. TCRdb recomputed calls from the multiplex PCR reads with MiXCR, one row per CDR3 protein. Here the V and J calls rest on TCRdb's processing, not on the authors' analysis. This table holds hundreds of thousands of distinct CDR3 sequences, approximately 12% found once. The CDR3 runs to 13 residues. The V end was cut by 4 bases, the J end by 14 bases, with 18 bases between. The V gene's germline CDR1 is MNHNS and CDR2 SASEGT. Time point: newly diagnosed GD, antithyroid drugs for less than 3 months. After RNA was extracted from PBMCs, the TCR library was made from it. The sample is drawn from a study of regulatory T cells in long-lasting Graves disease. Study-level results: Persistent disease exhibited a predilection for TRBV28, TRBJ1-2 and TRBJ2-5. Public clonotype sharing was higher in persistent than newly diagnosed patients.

These same records also appear under a second study, on T cells in Graves' hyperthyroidism and ophthalmopathy. That source adds: The HTBI set primed first-round TCR CDR3 RT-PCR.

The chain carries TRBV6-1 and TRBJ2-4; maybe TRBD2 (5 bases). The sample in question was peripheral blood mononuclear cells (PBMCs), obtained at new diagnosis, from a patient treated with antithyroid drugs. The source is a woman aged 25 to 39 with Graves disease. Here the CDR3 reads CASSGNLRAREYF. As DNA, the CDR3 is TGTGCCAGCAGTGGCAATTTGAGGGCGCGGGAGTACTTC.